A single sample is the source of the 21 T cell receptor beta chains below, sequenced in a study of cytomegalovirus exposure and HLA in healthy donors. The PCR used 60 Vbeta and 13 Jbeta primers. Profiled with immunoSEQ multiplex PCR; TCRdb holds only in-frame clones, not every one. The sample has 150,000 to 200,000 clones; roughly 73% are singletons. The sample comprised PBMCs. The receptor source for this set is a woman aged 25 to 45 in good health and CMV-seronegative.

The chain has TRBV4-1 and TRBJ2-1; 8 nucleotides align to TRBD2. V shed 7 bases, J shed 8 bases, and the junction held 10 bases outside the gene matches. The CDR3 sequence is 14 residues long. Germline lookup yields CDR1 MGHRA and CDR2 YSYEKL. The CDR3 reads CASNSAGGIDEQFF. The CDR3 bases are TGCGCCAGCAACTCTGCGGGGGGCATCGATGAGCAGTTCTTC.

This clone was recorded at least ten times. The chain carries TRBV6-6 and TRBJ1-1, with D possibly TRBD1 on 5 matching bases. Germline CDR1 MNHNY, CDR2 SVGAGI (reference sequence). The germline V and J ends were trimmed by 0 bases and 1 base, with 6 bases remaining between them. The CDR3 spans 14 residues. The chain's CDR3 is CASSYSGANTEAFF. CDR3 in DNA: TGTGCCAGCAGTTACTCAGGGGCGAACACTGAAGCTTTCTTT.

The chain links TRBV4-2 to TRBJ2-5; perhaps TRBD2 as D (6 bases). The better agreement between TRBJ2-7 and the DNA end casts doubt on the J call. Looked up from germline, CDR1 is LGHNA and CDR2 is YNFKEQ. The CDR3 extends over 15 amino acids. CDR3 coding DNA: TGTGCCAGCAGCCCCCGGGACTCAGGAACCTACGAGCAGTACTTC. Translation gives CASSPRDSGTYEQYF.

As regards this clone: The junction and the germline gene differ at one end; a read error may be behind it. V gene TRBV13 combines with J gene TRBJ1-2; D possibly corresponds to TRBD1 (5 bases). Germline values: CDR1 PRHDT, CDR2 FYEKMQ (reference sequence). CDR3 length: 12 residues. CDR3 bases: TGTGCCAGCAGCTTAAGGCGACAGCGACTTTCCTTC. It translates to CASSLRRQRLSF. Supplemented by reference TRBV13 and TRBJ1-2, the full variable domain reads AAGVIQSPRHLIKEKRETATLKCYPIPRHDTVYWYQQGPGQDPQFLISFYEKMQSDKGSIPDRFSAQQFSDYHSELNMSSLELGDSALYFCASSLRRQRLSFGSGTRLTVV.

The V gene is TRBV5-1, the J gene TRBJ2-7; maybe TRBD1 (5 bases). V lost 2 bases to trimming and J lost 3 bases, with 12 bases between them. The CDR3 contains 14 residues. Germline V gene data show CDR1 as SGHRS and CDR2 as YFSETQ. CDR3 in DNA: TGCGCCAGCAGCTTCCCTAGGGGAAGCTACGAGCAGTACTTC. Residues: CASSFPRGSYEQYF.

This clone was seen more than once but under ten times. J is TRBJ2-7 and V is TRBV10-3, with TRBD1 identical over 7 bases. CDR1 and CDR2 from the germline V gene are ENHRY and SYGVKD. The CDR3 extends over 15 amino acids. Unmatched junction bases numbered 11, after V lost 6 bases and J lost 3 bases. The DNA of the CDR3 is TGTGCCATCAGAACGGGAAGGGGGCAGGACTACGAGCAGTACTTC. Translated, it gives CAIRTGRGQDYEQYF.

The rearrangement links TRBV7-2 to TRBJ2-7; TRBD1 might be the D (6 bases). In germline, CDR1 is SGHTA, CDR2 FQGNSA. V was clipped by 2 bases and J by 5 bases, with 16 bases between them. The CDR3 is 15 amino acids. The CDR3 reads CASSLWASRGNEQYF. CDR3 in DNA: TGTGCCAGCAGCTTATGGGCCTCTAGGGGGAACGAGCAGTACTTC.

J is TRBJ2-7 and V is TRBV9; perhaps TRBD1 as D (6 bases). The germline V gene has CDR1 SGDLS and CDR2 YYNGEE. CDR3 length equals 14 residues. Trimming shortened V by 0 bases and J by 6 bases, and 13 bases separated the two germline ends. The CDR3: CASSVAPGTREQYF. The CDR3 DNA follows: TGTGCCAGCAGCGTAGCTCCAGGGACACGCGAGCAGTACTTC. The whole variable domain, filled in from reference TRBV9 and TRBJ2-7, reads DSGVTQTPKHLITATGQRVTLRCSPRSGDLSVYWYQQSLDQGLQFLIQYYNGEERAKGNILERFSAQQFPDLHSELNLSSLELGDSALYFCASSVAPGTREQYFGPGTRLTVT.

Turning to this clone: Other DNA sequences in the sample encode the same CDR3. The chain links TRBV5-1 to TRBJ1-1, with D unresolved. The length of the CDR3 is 14 residues. V dropped 1 base and J dropped 1 base, with 8 bases sitting between them. The germline V gene encodes CDR1 SGHRS and CDR2 YFSETQ. The CDR3 region is CASSLSPGNTEAFF. The DNA for the CDR3 is TGCGCCAGCAGCTTGTCCCCAGGGAACACTGAAGCTTTCTTT.

This chain uses TRBV7-8 with TRBJ2-7; TRBD1 is a possible D gene (6 bases). Germline V gene data show CDR1 as SGHVS and CDR2 as FQNEAQ. The CDR3 runs 15 residues. The V end was cut by 2 bases, the J end by 0 bases, with 11 bases between. CDR3 in amino acids: CASSLTGRGSYEQYF. The DNA for the CDR3 is TGTGCCAGCAGCTTAACAGGGAGAGGCTCCTACGAGCAGTACTTC.

The chain is built from TRBV9 and TRBJ2-7; D may be TRBD1 (6 bases). The ends were cut back, 0 bases at V and 5 bases at J, with 12 bases in the middle. This CDR3 is built from 14 residues. The germline gives CDR1 SGDLS, CDR2 YYNGEE. The CDR3 here is CASSVELRTDEQYF. CDR3 nucleotide sequence: TGTGCCAGCAGCGTAGAATTGAGGACAGACGAGCAGTACTTC.

The chain joins TRBV9 to TRBJ2-4; D is possibly TRBD2 (6 bases). CDR1 SGDLS and CDR2 YYNGEE come from the germline V gene. V lost 0 bases and J 5 bases, leaving 15 bases between the germline ends. There are 16 residues in the CDR3. CDR3 DNA sequence: TGTGCCAGCAGCGTAGCTACGAGGGAGGACCAAAACATTCAGTACTTC. This codes for CASSVATREDQNIQYF.

Concerning this clone itself: Other DNA sequences in the same sample also yield this CDR3. The genes are TRBV5-1 and TRBJ2-7; TRBD1 is a possible D gene (6 bases). There are 13 residues in the CDR3. Germline CDR1 and CDR2: SGHRS and YFSETQ. Trimming stripped 0 bases from V and 3 bases from J, with 7 bases between. CDR3 nucleotide sequence: TGCGCCAGCAGCTTGGGAGGGGGCTACGAGCAGTACTTC. It codes for CASSLGGGYEQYF.

This chain links TRBV5-1 with TRBJ2-5, with TRBD2 identical over 10 bases. The assigned J gene may be wrong: the sequence end matches TRBJ2-7 better. This CDR3 is built from 16 residues. CDR1 is SGHRS and CDR2 is YFSETQ in the germline V gene. CDR3 sequence: CASSLQEGLALNEQYF. DNA of the CDR3: TGCGCCAGCAGCTTGCAAGAGGGACTAGCGTTAAACGAGCAGTACTTC.

J is TRBJ2-1 and V is TRBV9; the match to TRBD2 covers 10 bases. From germline, CDR1 is SGDLS and CDR2 YYNGEE. This CDR3 region has 15 residues. Trimming removed 3 bases from V and 4 bases from J; junction bases left unmatched: 4. CDR3 amino acids: CASSGTSGLYNEQFF. The CDR3 DNA sequence: TGTGCCAGCAGCGGGACTAGCGGACTATACAATGAGCAGTTCTTC.

V is TRBV6-1 and J is TRBJ1-2, with 8 nucleotides matching TRBD1. CDR3 length equals 15 residues. V trimming: 6 bases; J trimming: 3 bases; junction bases outside the gene matches: 9. CDR1 and CDR2 (germline): MNHNS, SASEGT. DNA for the CDR3: TGTGCCAGCAGACAGGGGGAAAAGGAGTACTATGGCTACACCTTC. This sequence encodes CASRQGEKEYYGYTF.

The chain joins TRBV6-5 to TRBJ2-3; TRBD2 agrees at 12 bases. V was pared by 4 bases and J by 4 bases, with 6 bases of the junction left unmatched. CDR3 length: 16 residues. Germline V gene lookup returns CDR1 MNHEY and CDR2 SVGAGI. CDR3 in DNA: TGTGCCAGCAGTTTTCTTCTAGCGGGGGGGCCAGATACGCAGTATTTT. This codes for CASSFLLAGGPDTQYF.

The chain employs TRBV6-1 and TRBJ1-5; unclear D gene. The germline gives CDR1 MNHNS, CDR2 SASEGT. The length of the CDR3 is 16 residues. Trimming left V 1 base short and J 2 bases short, with 12 bases between. In DNA, the CDR3 is TGTGCCAGCAGTGAAGGTGGGAGACAACGCAATCAGCCCCAGCATTTT. Translation gives CASSEGGRQRNQPQHF.

The chain carries TRBV28 and TRBJ1-2; D is undetermined. The CDR3 totals 13 residues. Germline loops: CDR1 MDHEN, CDR2 SYDVKM. V was trimmed by 3 bases and J by 8 bases, leaving 13 bases between them. CDR3 sequence: CASSFQALEGYTF. CDR3 sequence (DNA): TGTGCCAGCAGTTTCCAGGCCTTAGAGGGCTACACCTTC.

The chain links TRBV25-1 to TRBJ1-4; perhaps TRBD1 as D (6 bases). Germline V lookup: CDR1 MGHDK, CDR2 SYGVNS. The CDR3 totals 15 residues. Trimming removed 10 bases from V and 8 bases from J, with 23 bases in between. The CDR3 bases are TGTGCCACTGTGGGTACGGGTCCAAGGGGGGAAAAACTGTTTTTT. Translation gives CATVGTGPRGEKLFF.

The CDR3 DNA sequence: TGTGCCAGCAGTTCTTACGCGGGAAACACCATATATTTT. This encodes CASSSYAGNTIYF. The chain is built from TRBV6-5 and TRBJ1-3, with unresolved D. V gave up 4 bases and J gave up 4 bases, with 8 bases separating them. The CDR3 spans 13 residues. The V gene's germline CDR1 is MNHEY and CDR2 SVGAGI.